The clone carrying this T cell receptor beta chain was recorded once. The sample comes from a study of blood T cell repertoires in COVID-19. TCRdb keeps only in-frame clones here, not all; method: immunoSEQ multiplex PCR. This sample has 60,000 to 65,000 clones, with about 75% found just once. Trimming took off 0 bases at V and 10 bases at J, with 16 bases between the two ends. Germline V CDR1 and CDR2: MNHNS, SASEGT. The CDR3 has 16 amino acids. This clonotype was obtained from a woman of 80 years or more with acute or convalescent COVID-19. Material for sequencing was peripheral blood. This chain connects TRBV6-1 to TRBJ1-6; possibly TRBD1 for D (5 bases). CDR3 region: CASSEARKGRGSPLHF. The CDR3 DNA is TGTGCCAGCAGTGAAGCGCGGAAGGGGCGAGGATCACCCCTCCACTTT.